This note documents a single T cell receptor beta chain sequence. This sample is part of a study of blood T cell repertoires in COVID-19. At the level of the study: Acute and convalescent COVID-19 specimens originated in the United States, Italy and Spain. PBMCs, B-cell-depleted T cells, or T cells provided the cDNA or gDNA that made up the material.

The authors' processing: Reference gene primers were amplified, and this amplification served to estimate nucleated cell counts. Here immunoSEQ multiplex PCR was the method, and the copy in TCRdb shows in-frame clones only, minus some. D and trimming were read from the DNA, whereas the V and J calls and clone size are those reported in that table. The repertoire holds approximately 280,000 clones, 80% to 90% seen once, with roughly 9.6% in the top ten. This CDR3 is 13 amino acids long. The chain is built from TRBV21-1 and TRBJ2-3; TRBD1 is the table's D call, not checked against the DNA. TRBV21-1 represents a pseudogene. The sample was peripheral blood. The sequence derives from a woman between 70 and 85 years old with acute or convalescent COVID-19. The CDR3: CDRLRDNTDTQYF. DNA for the CDR3: TGTGATCGGCTCCGGGACAACACAGATACGCAGTATTTT.